This TCR beta chain was sequenced in a study of cytomegalovirus exposure and HLA in healthy donors. Findings and caveats of the study: Cytomegalovirus association was listed for about 180 TCR beta chains. Generally TCR sequences proved uncommon, though certain public TCRs appeared in numerous donors.

Worth noting for this clone: Its antigen remains unidentified.

Produced via immunoSEQ multiplex PCR; TCRdb's table is partial and in-frame only. The sample lists over 45,000 clones, about 92% occurring once. This CDR3 region has 17 residues. J lost 5 bases, V lost 0 bases, and 8 bases had no gene match. Germline V lookup: CDR1 SEHNR, CDR2 FQNEAQ (reference sequence). The donors formed part of the roughly 110-subject validation cohort, distinct from the roughly 730-subject first cohort. This receptor was identified in a man younger than 30 in good health and CMV-seronegative. The sample was PBMCs. The chain carries TRBV7-9 and TRBJ2-1; 9 bases map to TRBD2. The CDR3 reads CASSLARLAGPHNEQFF. CDR3 nucleotides: TGTGCCAGCAGCTTAGCGCGGCTAGCGGGGCCCCACAATGAGCAGTTCTTC.